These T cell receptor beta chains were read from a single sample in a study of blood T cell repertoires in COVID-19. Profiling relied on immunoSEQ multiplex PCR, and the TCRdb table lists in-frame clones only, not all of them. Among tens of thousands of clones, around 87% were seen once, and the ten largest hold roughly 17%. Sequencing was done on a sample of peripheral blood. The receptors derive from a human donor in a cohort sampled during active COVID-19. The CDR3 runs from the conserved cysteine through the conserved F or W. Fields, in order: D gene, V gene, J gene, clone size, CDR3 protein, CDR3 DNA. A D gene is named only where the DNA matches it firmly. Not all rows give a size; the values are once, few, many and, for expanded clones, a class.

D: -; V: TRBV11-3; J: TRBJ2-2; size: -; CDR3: CASSPLRGSGELFF; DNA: TGTGCCAGCAGCCCACTACGTGGGTCTGGGGAGCTGTTTTTT
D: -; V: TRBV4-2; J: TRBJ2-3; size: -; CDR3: CASSQDGADDTQYF; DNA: TGTGCCAGCAGCCAAGATGGGGCCGACGATACGCAGTATTTT
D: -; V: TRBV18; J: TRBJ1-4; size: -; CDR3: CASSPSTTATNEKLFF; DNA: TGTGCCAGCTCACCATCAACGACAGCAACTAATGAAAAACTGTTTTTT
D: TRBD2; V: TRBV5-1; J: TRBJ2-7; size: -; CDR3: CASARDGREGEQYF; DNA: TGCGCCAGTGCCCGAGATGGGAGGGAGGGCGAGCAGTACTTC
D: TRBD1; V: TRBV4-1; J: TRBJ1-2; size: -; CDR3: CASSHPRQGRGGYTF; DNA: TGCGCCAGCAGCCACCCAAGACAGGGCCGCGGTGGCTACACCTTC
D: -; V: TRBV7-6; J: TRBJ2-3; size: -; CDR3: CASSSIPPGGTDTQYF; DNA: TGTGCCAGCAGCTCAATCCCCCCCGGCGGAACAGATACGCAGTATTTT
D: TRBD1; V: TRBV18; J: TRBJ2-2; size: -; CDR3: CASSPVDRGLLNTGELFF; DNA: TGTGCCAGCTCACCGGTCGACAGGGGATTGTTGAACACCGGGGAGCTGTTTTTT
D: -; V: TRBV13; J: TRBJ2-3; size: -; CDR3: CASSSMDITDTQYF; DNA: TGTGCCAGCAGCTCTATGGACATAACTGATACGCAGTATTTT
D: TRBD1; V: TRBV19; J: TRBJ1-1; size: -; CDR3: CASFRGTNTEAFF; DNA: TGTGCCAGTTTCAGGGGGACGAACACTGAAGCTTTCTTT
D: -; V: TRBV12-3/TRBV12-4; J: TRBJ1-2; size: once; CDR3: CASSLTPGYGYTF; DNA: TGTGCCAGCAGTCTTACGCCAGGATACGGCTACACCTTC
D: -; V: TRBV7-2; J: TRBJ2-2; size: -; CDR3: CASSLLTGGDTGELFF; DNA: TGTGCCAGCAGCTTATTAACAGGGGGGGACACCGGGGAGCTGTTTTTT
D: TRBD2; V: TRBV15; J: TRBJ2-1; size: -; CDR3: CATSTLAGGYNEQFF; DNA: TGTGCCACCAGCACCCTAGCGGGGGGGTACAATGAGCAGTTCTTC
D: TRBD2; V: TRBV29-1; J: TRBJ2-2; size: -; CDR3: CSARRGGPNTGELFF; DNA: TGCAGCGCGAGGCGGGGGGGCCCGAACACCGGGGAGCTGTTTTTT
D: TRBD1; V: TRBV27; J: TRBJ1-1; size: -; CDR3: CASRKMDRGRNTEAFF; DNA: TGTGCCAGCAGGAAAATGGACAGGGGGCGCAACACTGAAGCTTTCTTT
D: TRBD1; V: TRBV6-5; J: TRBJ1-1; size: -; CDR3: CASIRGQGATEAFF; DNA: TGTGCCAGCATCCGAGGACAGGGGGCAACTGAAGCTTTCTTT
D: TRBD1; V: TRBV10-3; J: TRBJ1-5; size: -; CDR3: CAISEARDRGNQPQHF; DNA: TGTGCCATCAGTGAAGCCCGGGACAGGGGGAATCAGCCCCAGCATTTT
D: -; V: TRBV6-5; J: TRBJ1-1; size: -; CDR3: CASRPRGGIEAFF; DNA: TGTGCCAGCAGGCCAAGGGGGGGTATTGAAGCTTTCTTT
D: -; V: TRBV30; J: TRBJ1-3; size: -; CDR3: CACGRVDGNTIYF; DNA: TGTGCCTGTGGCAGGGTAGATGGAAACACCATATATTTT
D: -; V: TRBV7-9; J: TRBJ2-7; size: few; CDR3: CASSLSADPRYF; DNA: TGTGCCAGCAGCCTAAGCGCCGACCCACGGTACTTC
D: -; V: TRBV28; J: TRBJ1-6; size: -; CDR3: CASSLIDRIPVDSPLHF; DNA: TGTGCCAGCAGTCTCATAGACAGGATCCCGGTCGATTCACCCCTCCACTTT
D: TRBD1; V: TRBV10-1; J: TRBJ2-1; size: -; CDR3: CASSEPGQGARKFF; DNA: TGCGCCAGCAGTGAGCCGGGACAGGGGGCGCGTAAGTTCTTC
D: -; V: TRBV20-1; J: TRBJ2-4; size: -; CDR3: CSASADSSIQYF; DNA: TGCAGTGCTAGTGCGGACAGTAGCATTCAGTACTTC
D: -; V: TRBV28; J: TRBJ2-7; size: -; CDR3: CASSFKEVYEQYF; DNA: TGTGCCAGCAGTTTTAAAGAGGTCTACGAGCAGTACTTC
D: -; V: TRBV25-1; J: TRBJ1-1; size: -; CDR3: CASSKGRSTEAFF; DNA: TGTGCCAGCAGTAAGGGGAGGAGCACTGAAGCTTTCTTT
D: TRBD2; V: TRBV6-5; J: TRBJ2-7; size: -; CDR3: CASSLTSGGPYEQYF; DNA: TGTGCCAGCAGCTTGACTAGCGGGGGACCCTACGAGCAGTACTTC
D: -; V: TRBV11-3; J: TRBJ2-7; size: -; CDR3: CASSQGGYEQYF; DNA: TGTGCCAGCAGTCAGGGAGGCTACGAGCAGTACTTC
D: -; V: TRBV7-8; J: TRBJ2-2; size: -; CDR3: CASSPYLPEETGELFF; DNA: TGTGCCAGCAGCCCCTACCTACCGGAGGAGACCGGGGAGCTGTTTTTT
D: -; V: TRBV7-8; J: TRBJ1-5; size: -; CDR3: CASSLSGQTHRSNQPQHF; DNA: TGTGCCAGCAGCTTATCGGGACAAACCCATCGGAGCAATCAGCCCCAGCATTTT
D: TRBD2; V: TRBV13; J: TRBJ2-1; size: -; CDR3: CASSLERGGDLNEQFF; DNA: TGTGCCAGCAGCTTAGAGCGGGGGGGAGATCTAAATGAGCAGTTCTTC
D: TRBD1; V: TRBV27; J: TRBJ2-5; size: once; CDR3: CASSPGTGAGGETQYF; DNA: TGTGCCAGCAGTCCGGGGACAGGGGCCGGGGGAGAGACCCAGTACTTC
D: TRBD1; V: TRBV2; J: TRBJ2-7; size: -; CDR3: CASSEGAGGGFEQYF; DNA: TGTGCCAGCAGTGAGGGAGCAGGGGGCGGGTTCGAGCAGTACTTC
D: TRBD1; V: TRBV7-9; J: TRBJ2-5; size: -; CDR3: CASSPGTGIQETQYF; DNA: TGTGCCAGCAGCCCCGGGACAGGGATCCAAGAGACCCAGTACTTC
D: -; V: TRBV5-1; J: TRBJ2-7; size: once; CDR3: CASSLAAGVSYEQYF; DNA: TGCGCCAGCAGCTTGGCAGCAGGGGTCAGCTACGAGCAGTACTTC
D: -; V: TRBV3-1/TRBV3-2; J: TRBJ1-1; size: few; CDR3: CASSRGHNTEAFF; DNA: TGTGCCAGCAGCCGAGGGCACAACACTGAAGCTTTCTTT
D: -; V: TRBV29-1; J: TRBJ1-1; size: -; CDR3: CSVDKGNWGGKAEAFF; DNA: TGCAGCGTTGATAAGGGGAATTGGGGGGGAAAGGCTGAAGCTTTCTTT
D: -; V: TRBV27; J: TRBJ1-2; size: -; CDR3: CASSSGWANYGYTF; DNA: TGTGCCAGCTCGTCGGGGTGGGCTAACTATGGCTACACCTTC
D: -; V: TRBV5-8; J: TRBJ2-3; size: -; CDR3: CASGGLISTDTQYF; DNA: TGTGCCTCCGGGGGTCTCATCTCCACAGATACGCAGTATTTT
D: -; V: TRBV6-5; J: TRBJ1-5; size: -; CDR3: CASILRGLGQPQHF; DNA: TGTGCCAGCATCCTAAGGGGGTTGGGACAGCCCCAGCATTTT
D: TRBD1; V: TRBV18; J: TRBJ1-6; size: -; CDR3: CASSQDRAGSPLHF; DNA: TGTGCCAGCTCTCAGGACAGGGCGGGTTCACCCCTCCACTTT
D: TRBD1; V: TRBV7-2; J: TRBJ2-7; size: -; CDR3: CASSLQTGASGEQYF; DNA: TGTGCCAGCAGCTTACAGACAGGGGCAAGCGGCGAGCAGTACTTC
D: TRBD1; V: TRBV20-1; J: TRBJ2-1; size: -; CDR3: CSASRTGVYNEQFF; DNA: TGCAGTGCTAGTCGGACAGGGGTCTACAATGAGCAGTTCTTC
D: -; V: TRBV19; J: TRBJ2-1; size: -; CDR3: CASSLLRQKSTNEQFF; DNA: TGTGCCAGTAGTTTACTTCGACAGAAAAGCACAAATGAGCAGTTCTTC
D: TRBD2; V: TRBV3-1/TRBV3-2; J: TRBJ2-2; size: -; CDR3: CASSPNLAGGPHGELFF; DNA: TGTGCCAGCAGTCCGAACCTAGCGGGGGGGCCACACGGGGAGCTGTTTTTT
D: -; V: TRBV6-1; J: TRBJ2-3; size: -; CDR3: CASSEALRRDDGRQYF; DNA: TGTGCCAGCAGTGAAGCGCTTCGGAGGGACGATGGAAGGCAGTATTTT
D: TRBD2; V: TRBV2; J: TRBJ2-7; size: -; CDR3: CASSDPASGARYF; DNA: TGTGCCAGCAGTGATCCGGCGAGCGGGGCGAGGTACTTC
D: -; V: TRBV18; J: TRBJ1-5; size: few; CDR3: CASSPSPGGKWQPQHF; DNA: TGTGCCAGCTCACCATCTCCGGGTGGCAAGTGGCAGCCCCAGCATTTT
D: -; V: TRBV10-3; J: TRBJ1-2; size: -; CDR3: CAISIPGGNYGYTF; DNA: TGTGCCATCAGTATACCCGGGGGGAACTATGGCTACACCTTC
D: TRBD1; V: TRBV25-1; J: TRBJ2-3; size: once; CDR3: CASSDYRGTGGRDTQYF; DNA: TGTGCCAGCAGTGATTACCGAGGGACAGGGGGCAGGGATACGCAGTATTTT
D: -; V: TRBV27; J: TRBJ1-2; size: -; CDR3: CASRRETSNYGYTF; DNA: TGTGCCAGCAGGCGGGAGACTTCGAACTATGGCTACACCTTC
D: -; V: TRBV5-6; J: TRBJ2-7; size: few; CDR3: CASSLRGVKFYEQYF; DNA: TGTGCCAGCAGCTTGAGGGGCGTAAAGTTTTACGAGCAGTACTTC
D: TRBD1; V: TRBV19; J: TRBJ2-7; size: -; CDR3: CASSTTGGQSSYEQYF; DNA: TGTGCCAGTAGTACCACAGGGGGCCAGAGCTCCTACGAGCAGTACTTC
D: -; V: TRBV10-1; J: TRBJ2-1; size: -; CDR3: CASSEGGASNEQFF; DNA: TGCGCCAGCAGCGAGGGGGGGGCCTCCAATGAGCAGTTCTTC
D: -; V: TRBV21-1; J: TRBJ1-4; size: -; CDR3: CAIEKGPGQSYEKLFF; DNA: TGTGCCATAGAAAAGGGGCCGGGACAGTCTTATGAAAAACTGTTTTTT
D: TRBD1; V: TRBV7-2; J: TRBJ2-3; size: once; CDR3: CASSKSRDRGLDTQYF; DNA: TGTGCCAGCAGCAAAAGTAGGGACAGGGGGTTAGATACGCAGTATTTT